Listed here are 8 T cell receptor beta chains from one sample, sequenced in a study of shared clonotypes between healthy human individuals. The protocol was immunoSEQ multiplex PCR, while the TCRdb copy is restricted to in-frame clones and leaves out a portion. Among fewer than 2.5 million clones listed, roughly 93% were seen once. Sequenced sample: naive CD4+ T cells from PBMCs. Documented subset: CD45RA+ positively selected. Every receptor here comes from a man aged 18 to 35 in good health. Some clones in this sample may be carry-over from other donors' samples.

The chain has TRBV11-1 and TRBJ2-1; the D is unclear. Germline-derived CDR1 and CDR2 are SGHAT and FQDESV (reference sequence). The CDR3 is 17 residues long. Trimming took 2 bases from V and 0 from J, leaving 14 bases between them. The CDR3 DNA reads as TGTGCCAGCAGCTTATCCCTTACCGGCTCCTCCTACAATGAGCAGTTCTTC. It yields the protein CASSLSLTGSSYNEQFF.

This CDR3 is CASSVNRGREQYF. CDR3 sequence (DNA): TGTGCCAGCAGCGTGAACAGGGGGCGAGAGCAGTACTTC. The V and J genes are TRBV5-6 and TRBJ2-7, with 9 bases fitting TRBD1. Germline CDR1 SGHDT, CDR2 YYEEEE. Trimming removed 4 bases from V and 7 bases from J; junction bases left unmatched: 6. This CDR3 spans 13 amino acids.

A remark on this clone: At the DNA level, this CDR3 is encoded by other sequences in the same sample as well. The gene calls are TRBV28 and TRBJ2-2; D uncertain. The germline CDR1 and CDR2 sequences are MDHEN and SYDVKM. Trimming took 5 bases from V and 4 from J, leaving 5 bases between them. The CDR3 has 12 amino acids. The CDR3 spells CASSLITGELFF. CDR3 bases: TGTGCCAGCAGTCTGATCACCGGGGAGCTGTTTTTT.

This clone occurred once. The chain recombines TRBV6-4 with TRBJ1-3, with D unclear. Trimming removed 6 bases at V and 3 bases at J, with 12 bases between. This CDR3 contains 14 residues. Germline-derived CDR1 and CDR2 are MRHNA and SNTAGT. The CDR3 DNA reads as TGTGCCAGCAGGAGGCGTTTTAGTGGAAACACCATATATTTT. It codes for CASRRRFSGNTIYF.

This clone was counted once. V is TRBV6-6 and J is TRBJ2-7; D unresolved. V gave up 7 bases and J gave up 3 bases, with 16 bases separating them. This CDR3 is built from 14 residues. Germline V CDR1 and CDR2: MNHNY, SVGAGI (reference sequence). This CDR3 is CASTNGPQYYEQYF. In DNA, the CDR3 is TGTGCCAGCACCAACGGGCCTCAATACTACGAGCAGTACTTC.

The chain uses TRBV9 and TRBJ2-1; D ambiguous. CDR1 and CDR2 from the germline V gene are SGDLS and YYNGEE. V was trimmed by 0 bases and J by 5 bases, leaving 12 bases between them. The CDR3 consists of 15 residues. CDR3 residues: CASSVARANNNEQFF. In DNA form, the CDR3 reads TGTGCCAGCAGCGTAGCTAGGGCAAATAACAATGAGCAGTTCTTC.

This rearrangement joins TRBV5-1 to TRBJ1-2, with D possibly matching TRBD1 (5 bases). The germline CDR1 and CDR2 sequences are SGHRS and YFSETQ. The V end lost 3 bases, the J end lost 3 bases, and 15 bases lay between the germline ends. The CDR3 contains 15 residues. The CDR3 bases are TGCGCCAGCAGCTGGGGGACGGACTGGGACTATGGCTACACCTTC. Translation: CASSWGTDWDYGYTF.

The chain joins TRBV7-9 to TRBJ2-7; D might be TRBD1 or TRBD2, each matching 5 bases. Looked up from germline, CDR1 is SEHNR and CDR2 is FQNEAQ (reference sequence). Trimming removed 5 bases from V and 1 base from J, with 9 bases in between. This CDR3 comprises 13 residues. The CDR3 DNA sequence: TGTGCCAGCAGCGGGGACGGTTCCTACGAGCAGTACTTC. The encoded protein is CASSGDGSYEQYF.